This TCR beta chain stems from a study of control samples from healthy donors and cancer patients. This clone was picked up a small number of times. With 7 bases clipped from V and 6 bases from J, the junction kept 8 bases outside the gene matches. The V gene's germline CDR1 is MNHEY and CDR2 SVGAGI. The CDR3 consists of 14 residues. The table came from immunoSEQ multiplex PCR; TCRdb's copy has only in-frame clones and leaves some out. The data show more than 100,000 clones, with 85% to 90% seen just once and 15% to 20% held by the top ten. The receptor comes from a man aged 55 to 70 with lung cancer. Sample: PBMCs. The chain employs TRBV6-5 and TRBJ2-3, with 9 positions matching TRBD2. The CDR3 loop is CASNQGLAGDTQYF. The DNA for the CDR3 is TGTGCCAGCAATCAAGGCCTAGCGGGGGATACGCAGTATTTT.